This T cell receptor (beta chain) was found in a study of T cell responses to AZD1222 COVID-19 vaccine. Study conclusions and caveats: Researchers report vaccine-associated CD4 TCRs spanning spike, with dominance at 160-218 and 743-854. Elevations in Spike-specific TCR breadth and depth followed administration of two AZD1222 doses. Most donors were white British and more were female, and clonal diversity was possibly underestimated.

Germline CDR1 reads ENHRY; CDR2 reads SYGVKD. After removal of 5 bases from V and 2 bases from J, the junction contained 9 bases not matched to a gene. There are 17 residues in the CDR3. On this clone itself: Its specificity is unknown.

Repertoires were generated with immunoSEQ multiplex PCR, while TCRdb's copy carries only in-frame clones and drops some. Among about 150,000 clones listed, roughly nine tenths were seen once. The rearrangement joins TRBV10-3 to TRBJ1-4; 9 nucleotides line up with TRBD1. The sample was peripheral blood, taken after recovery from COVID-19. This receptor was identified in an adult who had recovered from COVID-19. The CDR3 loop reads CAISPGTGLGTNEKLFF. The CDR3, as DNA: TGTGCCATCAGTCCCGGGACAGGGCTCGGGACTAATGAAAAACTGTTTTTT.